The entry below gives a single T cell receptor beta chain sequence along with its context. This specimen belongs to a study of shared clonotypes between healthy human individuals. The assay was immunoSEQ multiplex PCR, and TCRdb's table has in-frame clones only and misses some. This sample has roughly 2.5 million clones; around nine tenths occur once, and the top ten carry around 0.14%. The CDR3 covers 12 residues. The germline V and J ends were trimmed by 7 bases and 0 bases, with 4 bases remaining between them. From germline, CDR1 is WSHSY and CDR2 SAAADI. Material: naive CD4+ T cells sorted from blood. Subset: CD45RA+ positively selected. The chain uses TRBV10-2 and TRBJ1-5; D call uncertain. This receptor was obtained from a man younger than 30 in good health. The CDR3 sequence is CASTLSNQPQHF. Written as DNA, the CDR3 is TGCGCCAGCACCCTTAGCAATCAGCCCCAGCATTTT.